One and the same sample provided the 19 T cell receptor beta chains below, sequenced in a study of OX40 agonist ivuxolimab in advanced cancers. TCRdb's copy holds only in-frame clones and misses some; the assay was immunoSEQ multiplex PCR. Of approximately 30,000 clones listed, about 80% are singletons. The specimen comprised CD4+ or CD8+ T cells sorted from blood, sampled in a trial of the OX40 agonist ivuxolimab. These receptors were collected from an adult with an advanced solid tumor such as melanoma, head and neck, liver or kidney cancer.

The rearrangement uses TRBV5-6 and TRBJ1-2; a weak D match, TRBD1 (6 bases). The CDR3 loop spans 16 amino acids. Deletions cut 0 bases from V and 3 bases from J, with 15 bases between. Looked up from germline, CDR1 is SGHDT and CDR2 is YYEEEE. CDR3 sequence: CASSLEGGVAYYGYTF. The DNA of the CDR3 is TGTGCCAGCAGCTTGGAGGGGGGGGTAGCGTACTATGGCTACACCTTC.

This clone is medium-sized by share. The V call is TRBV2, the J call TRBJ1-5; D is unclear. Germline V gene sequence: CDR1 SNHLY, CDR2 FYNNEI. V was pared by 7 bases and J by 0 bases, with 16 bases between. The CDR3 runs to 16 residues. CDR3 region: CASKGRAGLSNQPQHF. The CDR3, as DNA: TGTGCCAGCAAAGGCAGAGCCGGACTTAGCAATCAGCCCCAGCATTTT.

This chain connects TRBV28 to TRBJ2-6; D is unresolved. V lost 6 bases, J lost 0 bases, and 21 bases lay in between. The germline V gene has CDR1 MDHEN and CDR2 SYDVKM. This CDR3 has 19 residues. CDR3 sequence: CASSPLFLDRPSGANVLTF. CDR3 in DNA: TGTGCCAGCAGCCCCCTATTTTTAGACCGACCCTCTGGGGCCAACGTCCTGACTTTC.

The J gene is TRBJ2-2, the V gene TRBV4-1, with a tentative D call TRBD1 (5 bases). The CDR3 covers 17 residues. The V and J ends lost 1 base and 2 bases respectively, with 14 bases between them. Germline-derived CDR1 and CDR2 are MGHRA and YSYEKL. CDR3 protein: CASSQVDIGFNTGELFF. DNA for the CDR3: TGCGCCAGCAGCCAAGTGGACATAGGTTTCAACACCGGGGAGCTGTTTTTT.

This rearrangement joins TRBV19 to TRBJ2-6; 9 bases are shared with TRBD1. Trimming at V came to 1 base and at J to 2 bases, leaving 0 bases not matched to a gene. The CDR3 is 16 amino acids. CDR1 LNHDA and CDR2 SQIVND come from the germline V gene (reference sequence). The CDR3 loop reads CASSIGTGAGANVLTF. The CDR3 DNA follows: TGTGCCAGTAGTATAGGGACAGGGGCTGGGGCCAACGTCCTGACTTTC.

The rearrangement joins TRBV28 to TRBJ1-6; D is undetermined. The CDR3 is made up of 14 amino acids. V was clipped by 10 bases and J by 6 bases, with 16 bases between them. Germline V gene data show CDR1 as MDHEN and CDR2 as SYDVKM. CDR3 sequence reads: CATKEARSNSPLHF. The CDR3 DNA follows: TGTGCCACAAAAGAAGCGAGGTCTAATTCACCCCTCCACTTT. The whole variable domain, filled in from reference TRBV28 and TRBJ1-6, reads DVKVTQSSRYLVKRTGEKVFLECVQDMDHENMFWYRQDPGLGLRLIYFSYDVKMKEKGDIPEGYSVSREKKERFSLILESASTNQTSMYLCATKEARSNSPLHFGNGTRLTVT.

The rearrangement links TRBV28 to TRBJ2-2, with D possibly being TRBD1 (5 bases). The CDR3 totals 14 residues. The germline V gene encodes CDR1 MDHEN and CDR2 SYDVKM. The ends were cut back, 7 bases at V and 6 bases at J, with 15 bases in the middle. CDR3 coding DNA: TGTGCCAGCACGGGCAGGCAGGGCTCCGGGGAGCTGTTTTTT. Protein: CASTGRQGSGELFF. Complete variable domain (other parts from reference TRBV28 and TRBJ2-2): DVKVTQSSRYLVKRTGEKVFLECVQDMDHENMFWYRQDPGLGLRLIYFSYDVKMKEKGDIPEGYSVSREKKERFSLILESASTNQTSMYLCASTGRQGSGELFFGEGSRLTVL.

CDR3 DNA sequence: TGTGCCAGCAGCCGGGACGGTTCCTACGAGCAGTACTTC. The encoded protein is CASSRDGSYEQYF. The chain recombines TRBV5-4 with TRBJ2-7; either TRBD1 or TRBD2 may supply D (5 bases each). The CDR3 runs 13 residues. Trimming shortened V by 4 bases and J by 1 base, and 9 bases separated the two germline ends. The germline CDR1 and CDR2 sequences are SGHNT and YYREEE (reference sequence).

In DNA, the CDR3 is TGTGCCAGCGTTTTCTCCCCGGGGAACACTGAAGCTTTCTTT. This gives the protein CASVFSPGNTEAFF. The rearrangement uses TRBV2 and TRBJ1-1, with D unresolved. Germline values: CDR1 SNHLY, CDR2 FYNNEI. The V end lost 8 bases, the J end lost 1 base, and 14 bases lay between the germline ends. The CDR3 runs to 14 residues.

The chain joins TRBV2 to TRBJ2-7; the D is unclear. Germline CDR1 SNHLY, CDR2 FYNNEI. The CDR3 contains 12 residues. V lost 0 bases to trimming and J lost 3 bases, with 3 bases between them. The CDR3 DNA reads TGTGCCAGCAGTGAAGCCCTCTACGAGCAGTACTTC. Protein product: CASSEALYEQYF.

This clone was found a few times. This chain's CDR3 is CASSRIPGESNYGYTF. The CDR3 bases are TGCGCCAGCAGCCGGATTCCAGGGGAGTCCAACTATGGCTACACCTTC. The chain couples TRBV5-1 to TRBJ1-2, with a possible D match to TRBD1 (6 bases). The germline V gene encodes CDR1 SGHRS and CDR2 YFSETQ. This CDR3 has 16 amino acids. The ends were cut back, 4 bases at V and 2 bases at J, with 18 bases in the middle. The variable domain in full, completed from reference TRBV5-1 and TRBJ1-2, reads KAGVTQTPRYLIKTRGQQVTLSCSPISGHRSVSWYQQTPGQGLQFLFEYFSETQRNKGNFPGRFSGRQFSNSRSEMNVSTLELGDSALYLCASSRIPGESNYGYTFGSGTRLTVV.

The CDR3 here is CAWSTVVGTQYF. The DNA for the CDR3 is TGTGCCTGGTCCACAGTCGTTGGGACCCAGTACTTC. V usage is TRBV30 and J usage is TRBJ2-5; D is uncertain. The V end lost 5 bases, the J end lost 7 bases, and 14 bases lay between the germline ends. CDR1 and CDR2 from the germline V gene are GTSNPN and SVGIG (reference sequence). CDR3 size: 12 residues.

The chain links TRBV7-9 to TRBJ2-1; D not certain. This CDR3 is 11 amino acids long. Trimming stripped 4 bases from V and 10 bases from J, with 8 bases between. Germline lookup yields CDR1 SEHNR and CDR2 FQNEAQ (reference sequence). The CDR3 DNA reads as TGTGCCAGCAGCTCCCCCCCGGAGCAGTTCTTC. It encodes CASSSPPEQFF.

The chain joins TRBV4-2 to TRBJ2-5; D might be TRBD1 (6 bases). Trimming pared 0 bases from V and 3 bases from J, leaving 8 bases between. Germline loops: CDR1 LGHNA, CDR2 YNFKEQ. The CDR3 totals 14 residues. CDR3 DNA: TGTGCCAGCAGCCAAGACAGGGGAAAAGAGACCCAGTACTTC. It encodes CASSQDRGKETQYF.

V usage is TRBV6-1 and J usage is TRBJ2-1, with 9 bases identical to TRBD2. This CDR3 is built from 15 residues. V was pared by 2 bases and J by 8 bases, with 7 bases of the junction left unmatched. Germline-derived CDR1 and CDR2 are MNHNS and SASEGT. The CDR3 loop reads CASSELAGGPDEQFF. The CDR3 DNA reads TGTGCCAGCAGTGAACTGGCGGGGGGGCCCGATGAGCAGTTCTTC.

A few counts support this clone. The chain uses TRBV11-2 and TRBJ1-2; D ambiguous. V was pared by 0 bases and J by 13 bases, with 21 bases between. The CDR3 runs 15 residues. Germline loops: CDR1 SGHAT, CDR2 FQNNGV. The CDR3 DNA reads TGTGCCAGCAGCTTAGACGGCAGAGGAAGTTTTGGTCGCACCTTC. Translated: CASSLDGRGSFGRTF.

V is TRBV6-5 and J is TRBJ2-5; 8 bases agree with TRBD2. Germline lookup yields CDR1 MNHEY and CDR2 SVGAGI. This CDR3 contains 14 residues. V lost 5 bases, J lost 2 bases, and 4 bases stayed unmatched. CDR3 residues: CASSRTSRQETQYF. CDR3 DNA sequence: TGTGCCAGCAGTAGGACTAGCAGACAAGAGACCCAGTACTTC.

The DNA of the CDR3 is TGTGCCAGCAGCTCCGCCATGTGGGAGCCCCAGCATTTT. Translating gives CASSSAMWEPQHF. The V gene is TRBV6-5, the J gene TRBJ1-5; D is unclear. The V and J ends lost 6 bases and 8 bases respectively, with 14 bases between them. The length of the CDR3 is 13 residues. In germline, CDR1 is MNHEY, CDR2 SVGAGI.

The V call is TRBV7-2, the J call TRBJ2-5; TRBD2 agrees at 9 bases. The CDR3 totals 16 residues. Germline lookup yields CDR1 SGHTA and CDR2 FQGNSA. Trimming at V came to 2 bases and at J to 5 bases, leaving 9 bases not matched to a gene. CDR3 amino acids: CASSLLGTSLWETQYF. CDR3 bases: TGTGCCAGCAGCTTACTCGGGACTAGCCTCTGGGAGACCCAGTACTTC.